This TCR beta chain originates from a study of neoadjuvant anti-PD-1 for oral cavity cancer. About the research overall: Patients mostly received three to four biweekly nivolumab doses at 3 mg/kg before surgery. Patients without progression got a fourth dose around day 43.

With regard to this clone: What it binds is unknown.

The V end was cut by 1 base, the J end by 1 base, with 14 bases between. This CDR3 has 17 residues. CDR1 is LNHDA and CDR2 is SQIVND in the germline V gene (reference sequence). Time point reported: after neoadjuvant nivolumab, at surgical resection. Analysis of PBMCs was direct, with no culture step. General observations from the study: Treg/Th17 ratio rose with pretreatment blood and fell with post-treatment tumor TCRbeta clonality.

The assay was immunoSEQ multiplex PCR, and TCRdb's table has in-frame clones only and misses some. The table has approximately 13,000 clones, more than 65% seen once. The chain couples TRBV19 to TRBJ1-3; D is undetermined. The material sequenced was PBMCs, taken after nivolumab (anti-PD-1) treatment. The receptor was derived from a person aged 35-79 years with oral cavity squamous cell carcinoma. The CDR3 region is CASSIGRRTTSGNTIYF. In DNA, the CDR3 is TGTGCCAGTAGTATAGGGCGCCGGACTACTTCTGGAAACACCATATATTTT.